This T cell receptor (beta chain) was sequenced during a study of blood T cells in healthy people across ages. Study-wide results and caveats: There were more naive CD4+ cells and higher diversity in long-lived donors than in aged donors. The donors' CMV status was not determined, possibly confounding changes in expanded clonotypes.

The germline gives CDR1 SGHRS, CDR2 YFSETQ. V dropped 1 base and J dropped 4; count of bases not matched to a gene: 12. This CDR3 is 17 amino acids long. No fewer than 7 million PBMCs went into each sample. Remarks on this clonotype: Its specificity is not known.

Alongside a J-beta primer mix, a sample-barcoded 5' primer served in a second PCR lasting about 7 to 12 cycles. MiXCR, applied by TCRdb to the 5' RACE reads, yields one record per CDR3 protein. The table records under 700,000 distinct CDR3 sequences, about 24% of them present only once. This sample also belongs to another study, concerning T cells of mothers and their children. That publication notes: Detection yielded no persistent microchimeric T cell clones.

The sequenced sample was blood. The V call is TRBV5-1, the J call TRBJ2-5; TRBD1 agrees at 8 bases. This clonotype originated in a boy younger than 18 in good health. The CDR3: CASSLFQGAMTVETQYF. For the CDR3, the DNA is TGCGCCAGCAGCTTGTTCCAGGGGGCAATGACGGTAGAGACCCAGTACTTC.